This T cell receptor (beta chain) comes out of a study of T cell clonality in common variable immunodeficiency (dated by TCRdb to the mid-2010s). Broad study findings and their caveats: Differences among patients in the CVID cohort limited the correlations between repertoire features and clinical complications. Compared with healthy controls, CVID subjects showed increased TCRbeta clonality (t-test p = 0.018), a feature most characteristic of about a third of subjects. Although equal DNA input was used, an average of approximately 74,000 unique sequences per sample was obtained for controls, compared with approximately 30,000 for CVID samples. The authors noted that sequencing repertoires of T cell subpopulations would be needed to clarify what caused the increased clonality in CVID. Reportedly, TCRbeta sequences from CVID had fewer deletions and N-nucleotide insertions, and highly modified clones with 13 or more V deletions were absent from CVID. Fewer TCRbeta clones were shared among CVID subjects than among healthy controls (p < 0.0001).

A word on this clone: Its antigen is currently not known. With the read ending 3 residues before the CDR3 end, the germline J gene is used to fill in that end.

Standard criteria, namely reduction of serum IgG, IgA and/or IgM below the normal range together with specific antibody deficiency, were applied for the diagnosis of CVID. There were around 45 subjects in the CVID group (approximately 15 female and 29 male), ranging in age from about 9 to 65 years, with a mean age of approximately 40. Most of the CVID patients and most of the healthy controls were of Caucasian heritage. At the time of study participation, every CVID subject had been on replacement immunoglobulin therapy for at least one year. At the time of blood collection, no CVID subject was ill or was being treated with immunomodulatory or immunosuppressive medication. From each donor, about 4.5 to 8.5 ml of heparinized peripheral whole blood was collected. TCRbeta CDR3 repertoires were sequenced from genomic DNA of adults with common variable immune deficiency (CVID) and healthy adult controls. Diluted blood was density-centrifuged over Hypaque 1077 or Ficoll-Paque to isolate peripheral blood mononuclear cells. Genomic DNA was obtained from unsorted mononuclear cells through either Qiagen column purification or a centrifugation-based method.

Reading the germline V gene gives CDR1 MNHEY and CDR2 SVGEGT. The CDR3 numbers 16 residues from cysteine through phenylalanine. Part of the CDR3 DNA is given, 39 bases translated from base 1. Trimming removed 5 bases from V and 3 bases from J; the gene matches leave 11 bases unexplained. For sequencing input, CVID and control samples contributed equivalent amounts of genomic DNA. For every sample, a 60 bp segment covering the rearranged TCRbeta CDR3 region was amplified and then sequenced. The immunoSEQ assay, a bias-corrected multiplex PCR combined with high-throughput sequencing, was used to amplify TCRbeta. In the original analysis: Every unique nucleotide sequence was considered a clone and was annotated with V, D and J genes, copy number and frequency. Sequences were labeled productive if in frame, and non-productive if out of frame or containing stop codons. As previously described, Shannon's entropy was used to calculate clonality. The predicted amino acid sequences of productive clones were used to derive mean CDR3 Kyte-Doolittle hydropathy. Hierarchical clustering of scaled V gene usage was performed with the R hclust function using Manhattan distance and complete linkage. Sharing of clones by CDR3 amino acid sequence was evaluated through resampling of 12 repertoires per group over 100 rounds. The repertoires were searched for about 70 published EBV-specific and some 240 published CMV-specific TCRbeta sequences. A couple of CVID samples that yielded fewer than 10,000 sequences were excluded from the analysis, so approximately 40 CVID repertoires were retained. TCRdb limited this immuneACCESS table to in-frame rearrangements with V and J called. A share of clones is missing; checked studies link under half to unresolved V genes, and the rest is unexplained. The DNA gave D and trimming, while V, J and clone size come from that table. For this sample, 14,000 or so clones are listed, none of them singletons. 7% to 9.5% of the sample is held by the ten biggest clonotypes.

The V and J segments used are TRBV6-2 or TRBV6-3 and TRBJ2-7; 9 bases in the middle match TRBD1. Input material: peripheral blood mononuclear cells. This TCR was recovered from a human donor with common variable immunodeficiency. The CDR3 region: CASSQYPGQGHYEQYF. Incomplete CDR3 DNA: TGTGCCAGCAGTCAATACCCGGGACAGGGACACTACGAG.